The rows below give T cell receptor beta chains drawn from one sample of a study of blood T cell repertoires in COVID-19. Data came from immunoSEQ multiplex PCR; TCRdb stores just in-frame clones and leaves some out. The data contain around 190,000 clones, 75% to 90% of them singletons. Sequencing input: peripheral blood. Receptors originate from a woman in her 70s with COVID-19, enrolled during active disease. Both conserved end residues are part of each CDR3. D genes are given only for firm matches. The size entry is marked missing in some rows and otherwise reads once, few, many or a size class.

>TRBJ2-1|TRBV12-5|-|-
TGTGCTAGTGGTTTGGTAAAGACTGGAGAGCAGTTCTTC
CASGLVKTGEQFF
>TRBJ1-3|TRBV6-8|-|-
TGTGCCAGCAGTTACGGGGCCAGCTTCCGAACGGGAGGTGGAAACACCATATATTTT
CASSYGASFRTGGGNTIYF
>TRBJ2-7|TRBV11-2|TRBD1|-
TGTGCCAGCAGCCCAACCCGACAGGGGACCTACGAGCAGTACTTC
CASSPTRQGTYEQYF
>TRBJ1-1|TRBV6-2/TRBV6-3|TRBD1|-
TGTGCCAGCAGTTACCTACAGGGGATTGCCACTGAAGCTTTCTTT
CASSYLQGIATEAFF
>TRBJ1-2|TRBV5-1|TRBD1|-
TGCGCCAGCAGCTCCGGACAGGGTGGAGGCTACACCTTC
CASSSGQGGGYTF
>TRBJ1-2|TRBV7-2|-|-
TGTGCCAGCAGCTTAGGCCAGTTCAAGCGAGGAGCTTATGGCTACACCTTC
CASSLGQFKRGAYGYTF
>TRBJ2-3|TRBV6-6|TRBD2|-
TGTGCCAGCGGAAGCGGGGACTCCACAGATACGCAGTATTTT
CASGSGDSTDTQYF
>TRBJ2-3|TRBV7-2|TRBD2|-
TGTGCCAGCAGCTTAGGTTTTCTAGCGGGAGGAGGGGATACGCAGTATTTT
CASSLGFLAGGGDTQYF
>TRBJ1-2|TRBV28|-|-
TGTGCCAGCAGTGGGGGGGAAGGATATGGCTACACCTTC
CASSGGEGYGYTF
>TRBJ1-4|TRBV18|-|many
TGTGCCAGCTCACCACCGTCAGGGGTAATTGAAAAACTGTTTTTT
CASSPPSGVIEKLFF
>TRBJ2-7|TRBV4-1|-|few
TGCGCCAGCAGCCAAGACCCAGTTTCCCACTACGAGCAGTACTTC
CASSQDPVSHYEQYF
>TRBJ1-2|TRBV5-6|TRBD1|-
TGTGCCAGCAGCACGGGACAGTCCCCCTATGGCTACACCTTC
CASSTGQSPYGYTF
>TRBJ2-1|TRBV7-2|TRBD2|-
TGTGCCAGCAGCTCTGACCTTAGCGGGGACAATGAGCAGTTCTTC
CASSSDLSGDNEQFF
>TRBJ1-5|TRBV28|TRBD1|once
TGTGCCAGCAGTCCCCCCGGGACAGTCAATCAGCCCCAGCATTTT
CASSPPGTVNQPQHF
>TRBJ2-2|TRBV11-3|-|-
TGTGCCAGCAGCTTTAGCGGAACGAACACCGGGGAGCTGTTTTTT
CASSFSGTNTGELFF
>TRBJ2-2|TRBV28|-|few
TGTGCCAGCACCTGGGGCAGAACGAACACCGGGGAGCTGTTTTTT
CASTWGRTNTGELFF
>TRBJ2-2|TRBV28|TRBD2|-
TGTGCCAGCAGTGGGGGACTAGCGACCACCACCGGGGAGCTGTTTTTT
CASSGGLATTTGELFF
>TRBJ2-3|TRBV5-1|TRBD2|-
TGCGCCAGCAGCTTGACGGGGGGGAGTCAAACAGATACGCAGTATTTT
CASSLTGGSQTDTQYF
>TRBJ2-1|TRBV6-2/TRBV6-3|TRBD2|-
TGTGCCAGCAGCCTAGCGGGAGGAGCAGGTAATGAGCAGTTCTTC
CASSLAGGAGNEQFF
>TRBJ2-7|TRBV24-1|-|-
TGTGCCACCAGTTCGACAGGCCTCTCCTACGAGCAGTACTTC
CATSSTGLSYEQYF
>TRBJ2-5|TRBV5-1|TRBD1|-
TGCGCCAGCAGCAATGGCCAACAGGGGGCTAGAGGAGAGACCCAGTACTTC
CASSNGQQGARGETQYF
>TRBJ2-7|TRBV28|-|-
TGTGCCAGCAGTTTAATTGGGCCCTACGAGCAGTACTTC
CASSLIGPYEQYF
>TRBJ2-7|TRBV5-6|TRBD2|-
TGTGCCAGCAGCTTGGAACCTCCGGGACTATCATCCTACGAGCAGTACTTC
CASSLEPPGLSSYEQYF
>TRBJ2-7|TRBV15|TRBD1|-
TGTGCCACCAGCAGGGGACAGGGAAGAGACGAGCAGTACTTC
CATSRGQGRDEQYF
>TRBJ2-3|TRBV7-2|-|-
TGTGCCAGCAGCTTAAATCCGGGAGCGGATACGCAGTATTTT
CASSLNPGADTQYF
>TRBJ2-7|TRBV6-2/TRBV6-3|TRBD1|-
TGTGCCAGCAGTTCCGCCGGGACAGGGGATGTAGGGCAGTACTTC
CASSSAGTGDVGQYF
>TRBJ1-3|TRBV9|-|-
TGTGCCAGCAGCCCTCGTGGTTCCCCTCCCGGGGACACCATATATTTT
CASSPRGSPPGDTIYF
>TRBJ2-1|TRBV18|-|-
TGTGCCAGCTCACCGTCCCTTTTACTAGGCTTCGTATCGCAGTTCTTC
CASSPSLLLGFVSQFF
>TRBJ1-5|TRBV30|TRBD1|-
TGTGCCTGGAGTGCCAAGACAGGGAGCGGCAATCAGCCCCAGCATTTT
CAWSAKTGSGNQPQHF
>TRBJ2-7|TRBV18|-|-
TGTGCCAGCTCACTACGACACGGTTTCTACGAGCAGTACTTC
CASSLRHGFYEQYF
>TRBJ1-3|TRBV30|-|-
TGTGCCTGGAGTGTATCAGGGGCGAACACCATATATTTT
CAWSVSGANTIYF
>TRBJ2-5|TRBV9|TRBD1|once
TGTGCCAGCAGCGTAGAAGGGGTCAGGGGGCGTTTCGAGACCCAGTACTTC
CASSVEGVRGRFETQYF
>TRBJ1-2|TRBV4-3|-|-
TGCGCCAGCAGCCAGGATACTTGGGAGAGCGGCTACACCTTC
CASSQDTWESGYTF
>TRBJ2-5|TRBV19|TRBD1|once
TGTGCCAGTAGTCAACAGGGGGCGCGAGAGACCCAGTACTTC
CASSQQGARETQYF
>TRBJ2-1|TRBV28|-|-
TGTGCCAGCAGTCCGTGGGGGCAGGGGCGCAATGAGCAGTTCTTC
CASSPWGQGRNEQFF
>TRBJ2-5|TRBV2|TRBD2|-
TGTGCCAGCAGTGTGGGACTAGCGGGAGTCCAAGAGACCCAGTACTTC
CASSVGLAGVQETQYF
>TRBJ2-3|TRBV4-1|TRBD2|-
TGCGCCAGCAGCCTTGGACTAGCGGGAGGCACAGATACGCAGTATTTT
CASSLGLAGGTDTQYF
>TRBJ1-5|TRBV19|TRBD1|-
TGTGCCAGTAGGAGGACAGGGATCGATCAGCCCCAGCATTTT
CASRRTGIDQPQHF
>TRBJ1-3|TRBV1|-|-
TGCACCAGCAGCCAGGGTGCGGGGGGTATCTCTGGAAACACCATATATTTT
CTSSQGAGGISGNTIYF
>TRBJ1-1|TRBV27|-|-
TGTGCCAGCAGTGTGGATTGGGCCTCGGTAACGAACACTGAAGCTTTCTTT
CASSVDWASVTNTEAFF
>TRBJ1-2|TRBV11-2|-|-
TGTGCCAGCAGCTCAGCAATCCGGGTCGGTGGCTACACCTTC
CASSSAIRVGGYTF
>TRBJ1-1|TRBV6-2/TRBV6-3|TRBD1|once
TGTGCCAGCAGTACACCGGGACAGGGCAACACTGAAGCTTTCTTT
CASSTPGQGNTEAFF
>TRBJ2-5|TRBV7-2|TRBD1|-
TGTGCCAGCAGCTCGGACAGGGTTGAGACCCAGTACTTC
CASSSDRVETQYF
>TRBJ2-1|TRBV27|TRBD1|once
TGTGCCAGCAGTGCTTCCACCGGGACAGAATACTACGGTGAGCAGTTCTTC
CASSASTGTEYYGEQFF
>TRBJ1-2|TRBV7-2|TRBD1|-
TGTGCCAGCAGCCCCAGGGGGCAAGCCCCGGGATACACCTTC
CASSPRGQAPGYTF
>TRBJ2-3|TRBV29-1|-|-
TGCAGCGTTGAAGAAGGGGCAGATACGCAGTATTTT
CSVEEGADTQYF
>TRBJ2-3|TRBV30|-|-
TGTGCCTGGACTCAGAGCACAGATACGCAGTATTTT
CAWTQSTDTQYF
>TRBJ2-7|TRBV30|-|-
TGTGCCTGGAGTGTCGAGGGCTGGCCCTCCTACGAGCAGTACTTC
CAWSVEGWPSYEQYF
>TRBJ2-7|TRBV20-1|TRBD2|-
TGCAGTGCTAGTCGGGATGCGGGAGGGCGAGAGCAGTACTTC
CSASRDAGGREQYF
>TRBJ1-1|TRBV5-4|-|-
TGTGCCAGCAGCTTGCCCGGTCCTCTCAACACTGAAGCTTTCTTT
CASSLPGPLNTEAFF
>TRBJ2-5|TRBV27|TRBD2|-
TGTGCCAGCAGTTTAAGGACTAGCGGGGTACAAGAGACCCAGTACTTC
CASSLRTSGVQETQYF
>TRBJ2-7|TRBV4-3|-|-
TGCGCCAGCAGCCGAATCGAGGGGGGGGACTACGAGCAGTACTTC
CASSRIEGGDYEQYF
>TRBJ2-1|TRBV3-1/TRBV3-2|-|-
TGTGCCAGCAGCCAAGATGGGGGGACGGCATCCTACAATGAGCAGTTCTTC
CASSQDGGTASYNEQFF
>TRBJ1-1|TRBV27|-|-
TGTGCCAGCAGTCAAGGTGGGACACTTAACACTGAAGCTTTCTTT
CASSQGGTLNTEAFF
>TRBJ2-3|TRBV6-5|-|-
TGTGCCAGCAGCGTGACAGGCGATAGCACAGATACGCAGTATTTT
CASSVTGDSTDTQYF